The table lists the clone carrying this T cell receptor beta chain with a few counts. Trimming removed 2 bases from V and 9 bases from J, with 26 bases in between. CDR3 length: 18 amino acids. The sample originates from a study of blood T cell repertoires in COVID-19. Study-level background: The United States, Italy and Spain provided the acute and convalescent COVID-19 samples.

Per the authors' pipeline: Amplifying reference gene primers gave estimates of nucleated cell counts. Method: immunoSEQ multiplex PCR; TCRdb's copy keeps in-frame clones and lacks some. V and J calls and clone size are given by that table; D and trimming were obtained from the DNA. The table shows over 85,000 clones, with 75% to 95% occurring only once. The sequence derives from a man between 18 and 35 years old with acute or convalescent COVID-19. The specimen sequenced was peripheral blood. The chain employs TRBV23-1 and TRBJ2-1, with a weak D call TRBD2 (7 bases). TRBV23-1 is annotated as an ORF whose role is uncertain. CDR3 DNA: TGCGCCAGCAGTCAACCTCCCGGGGGGCGGGAGCGAATAAGTGAGCAGTTCTTC. It encodes CASSQPPGGRERISEQFF.